These T cell receptor beta chains were read from a single sample in a study of post-analysis software for immune sequencing data. TCRdb passed the PCR reads through MiXCR, listing each CDR3 protein once. The repertoire holds 160,000 or so distinct CDR3 sequences, with approximately 35% as singletons. Sequenced material: blood, taken after autologous hematopoietic stem cell transplantation. Receptor source: a girl between 5 and 17 years old with multiple sclerosis. The CDR3 runs from the conserved cysteine through the conserved F or W. Fields, in order: CDR3 protein, CDR3 DNA, V gene, J gene, D gene, clone size. A D gene is named only where the DNA matches it firmly. Some rows have no size entry. The others give once, few or many, or a class for an expanded clone.

CSVERGYGYTF	TGCAGCGTTGAGCGTGGCTATGGCTACACCTTC	TRBV29-1	TRBJ1-2	-	few
CSASLAGVRETQYF	TGCAGTGCTAGTTTGGCAGGGGTGCGGGAGACCCAGTACTTC	TRBV20-1	TRBJ2-5	-	-
CSVERAGGQETQYF	TGCAGCGTTGAACGAGCGGGAGGTCAGGAGACCCAGTACTTC	TRBV29-1	TRBJ2-5	TRBD2	-
CTSLREYQETQYF	TGTACCAGCCTCCGAGAGTACCAAGAGACCCAGTACTTC	TRBV18	TRBJ2-5	-	-
CSVEGGNQETQYF	TGCAGCGTCGAAGGGGGGAATCAAGAGACCCAGTACTTC	TRBV29-1	TRBJ2-5	-	-
CSASGRLAGVVETQYF	TGCAGTGCCAGCGGAAGACTAGCGGGAGTGGTAGAGACCCAGTACTTC	TRBV20-1	TRBJ2-5	TRBD2	few
CASSPTSDPYPTNEKLFF	TGCGCCAGCAGCCCGACGTCGGACCCCTACCCAACTAATGAAAAACTGTTTTTT	TRBV5-1	TRBJ1-4	-	-
CSARGIQGWNTEAFF	TGCAGTGCTAGAGGGATACAGGGGTGGAACACTGAAGCTTTCTTT	TRBV20-1	TRBJ1-1	TRBD1	few
CASSSTNYNEQFF	TGTGCCAGCAGTTCAACGAACTACAATGAGCAGTTCTTC	TRBV28	TRBJ2-1	-	few
CASSDLREGPYNEQFF	TGTGCCAGCAGTGATCTCAGGGAGGGACCCTACAATGAGCAGTTCTTC	TRBV25-1	TRBJ2-1	TRBD2	few
CSAQLRKDSRNSPLHF	TGCAGTGCCCAGCTAAGAAAGGACAGTAGGAATTCACCCCTCCACTTT	TRBV20-1	TRBJ1-6	-	few
CASSLIIAGGAYEQYF	TGCGCCAGCAGCTTGATCATAGCGGGAGGAGCCTACGAGCAGTACTTC	TRBV5-1	TRBJ2-7	TRBD2	-
CSARVPSNEKLFF	TGCAGTGCTAGAGTCCCATCTAATGAAAAACTGTTTTTT	TRBV20-1	TRBJ1-4	-	-
CASSTGGGPGDYEQYF	TGTGCCAGCTCGACTGGCGGGGGTCCGGGTGACTACGAGCAGTACTTC	TRBV18	TRBJ2-7	TRBD2	few
CSVEDLGRFGGTQYF	TGCAGCGTTGAAGATCTTGGGCGGTTCGGGGGTACGCAGTATTTT	TRBV29-1	TRBJ2-3	-	few
CASSQQSGTSGSNEQFF	TGTGCCAGCAGCCAACAATCCGGGACTAGCGGTTCCAATGAGCAGTTCTTC	TRBV3-1	TRBJ2-1	TRBD2	-
CATSSLQGRGMRPQFF	TGTGCCACCAGTTCACTACAGGGTAGGGGAATGAGGCCTCAGTTCTTC	TRBV24-1	TRBJ2-1	-	few
CSAGRLQGSYNEQFF	TGCAGTGCTGGGCGCCTACAGGGCTCCTACAATGAGCAGTTCTTC	TRBV20-1	TRBJ2-1	-	-
CAWSLSSGRHEQYF	TGTGCCTGGAGTTTGTCTAGCGGGAGGCACGAGCAGTACTTC	TRBV30	TRBJ2-7	TRBD2	-
CATSDLGAGVTTDTQYF	TGTGCCACCAGTGATCTCGGAGCGGGAGTTACCACAGATACGCAGTATTTT	TRBV24-1	TRBJ2-3	TRBD2	many
CASSKRGGGLAGHNEQFF	TGTGCCAGCAGCAAAAGGGGCGGCGGACTAGCGGGGCACAATGAGCAGTTCTTC	TRBV7-2	TRBJ2-1	TRBD2	many
CASSLLTGHMSMEPQHF	TGCGCCAGCAGCTTGTTGACAGGGCATATGTCGATGGAGCCCCAGCATTTT	TRBV5-1	TRBJ1-5	TRBD1	-
CSAEETGGLYEQYF	TGCAGTGCCGAAGAGACAGGGGGCCTGTACGAGCAGTACTTC	TRBV20-1	TRBJ2-7	TRBD1	-
CASSLGPSGLKEETQYF	TGTGCCAGCAGCTTAGGGCCCTCGGGACTAAAGGAAGAGACCCAGTACTTC	TRBV7-8	TRBJ2-5	TRBD2	-
CSATQGAFSQPQHF	TGCAGTGCAACTCAGGGGGCTTTCAGTCAGCCCCAGCATTTT	TRBV20-1	TRBJ1-5	TRBD1	-
CASSPGLITYNEQFF	TGTGCCAGCAGCCCCGGGCTAATCACCTACAATGAGCAGTTCTTC	TRBV4-2	TRBJ2-1	-	many
CASSQDVQVYEQYF	TGCGCCAGCAGCCAAGACGTACAGGTCTACGAGCAGTACTTC	TRBV4-3	TRBJ2-7	-	many
CASSKTGLGTEAFF	TGTGCCAGCAGTAAGACGGGTCTCGGCACTGAAGCTTTCTTT	TRBV6-1	TRBJ1-1	-	few
CASTQQGANEKLFF	TGTGCCAGCACCCAACAGGGTGCTAATGAAAAACTGTTTTTT	TRBV28	TRBJ1-4	-	-
CASAAYEQYF	TGTGCCTCCGCCGCCTACGAGCAGTACTTC	TRBV28	TRBJ2-7	-	few
CASISPGIEAFF	TGTGCTAGTATCAGCCCAGGGATTGAAGCTTTCTTT	TRBV12-5	TRBJ1-1	-	-
CASSIEELALNEQFF	TGTGCCAGTAGTATAGAGGAACTAGCATTGAATGAGCAGTTCTTC	TRBV19	TRBJ2-1	-	-
CASSPRTDYTGELFF	TGTGCCAGCAGTCCTCGGACAGATTACACCGGGGAGCTGTTTTTT	TRBV12-3/TRBV12-4	TRBJ2-2	-	-